These 17 T cell receptor beta chains share one sample of origin, sequenced in a study of T-cell memory formation after mild COVID-19. Using its own MiXCR run on the 5' RACE reads, TCRdb lists one record per CDR3 protein. Of around 250,000 distinct CDR3 sequences in the sample, roughly a sixth were seen once. Sequenced: PBMCs or a T cell subset sorted from them (not recorded which). All receptors derive from a man aged 18 to 30 who had mild COVID-19 (a few samples of this study predate the infection). Cell type and time point are not known.

This clonotype occurred a few times. This rearrangement joins TRBV5-1 to TRBJ2-3; weak D call: TRBD1 (6 bases). Trimming left V 3 bases short and J 5 bases short, with 10 bases between. Germline V gene sequence: CDR1 SGHRS, CDR2 YFSETQ. The CDR3 consists of 13 residues. CDR3 loop: CASSSLDRDTQYF. CDR3 in DNA: TGCGCCAGCAGCTCCCTGGACAGAGATACGCAGTATTTT.

The chain joins TRBV5-4 to TRBJ1-1, with 10 bases aligning to TRBD1. CDR1 and CDR2 (germline): SGHNT, YYREEE (reference sequence). V was clipped by 4 bases and J by 7 bases; unmatched bases: 13. The CDR3 sequence is 16 residues long. In nucleotides, the CDR3 is TGTGCCAGCAGCAAGGACAGGGGGAATTTAGGACATGAAGCTTTCTTT. This translates into CASSKDRGNLGHEAFF.

This clonotype was observed a handful of times. This chain uses TRBV6-2 or TRBV6-3 with TRBJ2-2, with D perhaps assigned TRBD1 or TRBD2 (6 bases each). This CDR3 is built from 12 residues. V lost 2 bases, J lost 16 bases, and 14 bases lay in between. CDR1 and CDR2 (germline): MNHEY, SVGEGT. The CDR3 DNA sequence: TGTGCCAGCAGTTACCCCCCGGGGGCGCCGTTTTTT. Encoded protein: CASSYPPGAPFF.

Many counts were recorded for this clonotype. The chain couples TRBV11-3 to TRBJ2-1; D is perhaps TRBD2 (7 bases). This CDR3 comprises 15 residues. Trimming pared 5 bases from V and 4 bases from J, leaving 15 bases between. The germline V gene has CDR1 SGHNT and CDR2 YENEEA. The CDR3 sequence is CASSLTAGAYNEQFF. CDR3 DNA: TGTGCCAGCAGCCTAACGGCGGGGGCGTACAATGAGCAGTTCTTC.

This clonotype came up a few times. V is TRBV2 and J is TRBJ2-3; 10 nucleotides align to TRBD2. The CDR3 has 14 amino acids. The V and J ends lost 2 bases and 10 bases, in that order; junction bases with no gene match: 6. CDR1 and CDR2 from the germline V gene are SNHLY and FYNNEI. This chain's CDR3 is CASSEKLAGAPQYF. CDR3 coding DNA: TGTGCCAGCAGTGAAAAGCTAGCGGGGGCCCCGCAGTATTTT. The full variable domain, rest sourced from reference TRBV2 and TRBJ2-3, is EPEVTQTPSHQVTQMGQEVILRCVPISNHLYFYWYRQILGQKVEFLVSFYNNEISEKSEIFDDQFSVERPDGSNFTLKIRSTKLEDSAMYFCASSEKLAGAPQYFGPGTRLTVL.

The gene calls are TRBV5-4 and TRBJ2-2; D not resolved. The germline V and J ends were trimmed by 0 bases and 5 bases, with 8 bases remaining between them. Germline assignment: CDR1 SGHNT and CDR2 YYREEE (reference sequence). CDR3 length: 14 amino acids. The CDR3 DNA is TGTGCCAGCAGCTTGGCCGGCGAGACCGGGGAGCTGTTTTTT. Its protein product is CASSLAGETGELFF.

This clonotype was counted at least ten times. The V and J genes are TRBV6-5 and TRBJ2-7; tentatively, D is TRBD2 (6 bases). The CDR3 is 14 amino acids. Germline CDR1 MNHEY, CDR2 SVGAGI. The V end lost 6 bases, the J end lost 5 bases, and 17 bases lay between the germline ends. The CDR3 nucleotides are TGTGCCAGCAGACCCTCCCTAGCGAGCCACGAGCAGTACTTC. It specifies CASRPSLASHEQYF.

This clonotype was observed a handful of times. The gene calls are TRBV5-1 and TRBJ1-2; TRBD1 is a possible D gene (6 bases). CDR3 length: 15 amino acids. Germline loops: CDR1 SGHRS, CDR2 YFSETQ. V was trimmed by 4 bases and J by 7 bases, leaving 20 bases between them. The CDR3 loop reads CASSPQGSWSSGYTF. CDR3 nucleotides: TGCGCCAGCAGCCCCCAGGGGTCCTGGTCATCTGGCTACACCTTC.

This clonotype was counted only a few times. V gene TRBV18 combines with J gene TRBJ1-1; no clear D gene. CDR1 and CDR2 from the germline V gene are KGHSH and LQKENI. V was pared by 2 bases and J by 3 bases, with 7 bases between. The CDR3 spans 13 residues. Here the CDR3 reads CASSPAGYTEAFF. CDR3 DNA sequence: TGTGCCAGCTCACCAGCAGGTTACACTGAAGCTTTCTTT. The complete variable domain, with remaining parts taken from reference TRBV18 and TRBJ1-1, reads NAGVMQNPRHLVRRRGQEARLRCSPMKGHSHVYWYRQLPEEGLKFMVYLQKENIIDESGMPKERFSAEFPKEGPSILRIQQVVRGDSAAYFCASSPAGYTEAFFGQGTRLTVV.

The CDR3 sequence: CASRGGTAQETQYF. The CDR3 coding sequence is TGTGCCAGCAGGGGGGGGACAGCACAAGAGACCCAGTACTTC. This chain links TRBV6-2 or TRBV6-3 with TRBJ2-5; D possibly uses TRBD1 or TRBD2 (7 bases each). Germline CDR1 MNHEY, CDR2 SVGEGT. CDR3 length: 14 residues. The ends were cut back, 6 bases at V and 2 bases at J, with 13 bases in the middle.

This clonotype was observed a handful of times. The chain joins TRBV18 to TRBJ1-1; 8 bases map to TRBD1. The V segment lost 5 bases and the J segment 3 bases; nucleotides outside the gene matches: 11. Germline CDR1 reads KGHSH; CDR2 reads LQKENI. The CDR3 extends over 16 amino acids. CDR3 in DNA: TGTGCCAGCTCAAAAACCGGGACAGGAATGGACACTGAAGCTTTCTTT. Its translation is CASSKTGTGMDTEAFF.

This clonotype was seen only a few times. The chain has TRBV12-3 or TRBV12-4 and TRBJ1-2, with D possibly TRBD1 on 6 matching bases. Trimming shortened V by 6 bases and J by 4 bases, and 15 bases separated the two germline ends. There are 14 residues in the CDR3. The CDR3 DNA is TGTGCCAGCAGCATGGTCAGGGGAGGCTATGGCTACACCTTC. Amino acid sequence: CASSMVRGGYGYTF.

This clonotype was recorded a few times. The genes are TRBV4-3 and TRBJ1-6; weak D call: TRBD1 (6 bases). There are 15 residues in the CDR3. Trimming removed 4 bases at V and 5 bases at J, with 12 bases between. CDR1 and CDR2 from the germline V gene are LGHNA and YSLEER. The DNA for the CDR3 is TGCGCCAGCAGCCCACGGACAGTAGATAATTCACCCCTCCACTTT. It encodes CASSPRTVDNSPLHF.

This clonotype was observed many times. V and J are TRBV7-9 and TRBJ2-1; D is ambiguous. Trimming took 5 bases from V and 12 from J, leaving 5 bases between them. The germline CDR1 and CDR2 sequences are SEHNR and FQNEAQ (reference sequence). CDR3 length equals 9 residues. CDR3 nucleotide sequence: TGTGCCAGCAGCCCGCCGCAGTTCTTC. The encoded protein is CASSPPQFF.

The gene calls are TRBV12-3 or TRBV12-4 and TRBJ1-5, with D perhaps matching TRBD1 (5 bases). The CDR3 runs to 12 residues. Trimming removed 6 bases at V and 7 bases at J, with 10 bases between. In DNA, the CDR3 is TGTGCCAGCAGGCAGGGTGAACAGCCCCAGCATTTT. It is translated as CASRQGEQPQHF.

V is TRBV18 and J is TRBJ2-7; 8 nucleotides agree with TRBD1. The germline gives CDR1 KGHSH, CDR2 LQKENI. The CDR3 contains 14 residues. V was pared by 4 bases and J by 6 bases, with 8 bases of the junction left unmatched. In DNA, the CDR3 is TGTGCCAGCTCACTGGCTCAGGGGGCGAGCGAGCAGTACGTC. Residues: CASSLAQGASEQYV.

The gene calls are TRBV11-2 and TRBJ2-3; D perhaps matches TRBD1 (6 bases). V lost 6 bases, J lost 6 bases, and 22 bases lay in between. CDR1 SGHAT and CDR2 FQNNGV come from the germline V gene. The CDR3 length is 16 residues. In nucleotides, the CDR3 is TGTGCCAGCAGTCGCCGGCCTGGACAGAGAGGGGATACGCAGTATTTT. It is translated as CASSRRPGQRGDTQYF.